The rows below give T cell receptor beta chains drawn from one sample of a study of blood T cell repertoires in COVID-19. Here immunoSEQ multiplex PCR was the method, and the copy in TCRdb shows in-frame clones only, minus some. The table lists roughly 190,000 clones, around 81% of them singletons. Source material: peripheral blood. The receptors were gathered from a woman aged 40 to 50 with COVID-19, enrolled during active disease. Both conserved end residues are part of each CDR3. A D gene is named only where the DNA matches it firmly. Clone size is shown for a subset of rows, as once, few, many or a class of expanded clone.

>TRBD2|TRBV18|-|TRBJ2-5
CASSPRGASQETQYF
TGTGCCAGCTCTCCGCGGGGGGCCTCCCAAGAGACCCAGTACTTC
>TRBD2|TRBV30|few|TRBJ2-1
CAWSWIAGEGDEQFF
TGTGCCTGGAGTTGGATAGCGGGAGAAGGAGATGAGCAGTTCTTC
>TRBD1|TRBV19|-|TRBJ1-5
CASSKGTGEQPQHF
TGTGCCAGTAGTAAAGGGACAGGGGAGCAGCCCCAGCATTTT
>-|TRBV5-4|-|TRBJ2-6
CASSLGSPGAANVLTF
TGTGCCAGCAGCTTGGGATCCCCAGGTGCGGCCAACGTCCTGACTTTC
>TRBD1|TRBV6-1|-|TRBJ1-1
CASSGGTGKLAFGSYTEAFF
TGTGCCAGCAGTGGAGGGACAGGGAAGTTAGCGTTTGGAAGTTACACTGAAGCTTTCTTT
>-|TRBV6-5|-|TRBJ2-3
CASSPTGREDTQYF
TGTGCCAGCAGCCCAACAGGGAGGGAAGATACGCAGTATTTT
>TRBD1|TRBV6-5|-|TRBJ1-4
CASMTGGSGEKLFF
TGTGCCAGCATGACAGGGGGCTCGGGTGAAAAACTGTTTTTT
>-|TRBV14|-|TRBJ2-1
CASRLGSSYNEQFF
TGTGCCAGCAGGCTAGGGAGCTCCTACAATGAGCAGTTCTTC
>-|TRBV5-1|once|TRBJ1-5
CASSLGTPSNQPQHF
TGCGCCAGCAGCTTGGGGACACCAAGCAATCAGCCCCAGCATTTT
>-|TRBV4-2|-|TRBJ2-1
CASSQDHGLTITSEQFF
TGTGCCAGCAGCCAAGATCACGGTCTTACTATAACCAGTGAGCAGTTCTTC
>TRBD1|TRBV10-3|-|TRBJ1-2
CAISDLGTGHYGYTF
TGTGCCATCAGTGATTTAGGGACAGGGCACTATGGCTACACCTTC
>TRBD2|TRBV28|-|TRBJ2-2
CASSLPGTSGRVKELFF
TGTGCCAGCAGCCTACCCGGGACTAGCGGGCGGGTGAAGGAGCTGTTTTTT
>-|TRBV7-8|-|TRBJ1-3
CASSRGGPGNTIYF
TGTGCCAGCAGCAGGGGCGGACCTGGAAACACCATATATTTT
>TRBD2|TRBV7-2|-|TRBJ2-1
CASSLQGTSGVVGQFF
TGTGCCAGCAGCTTACAAGGGACTAGCGGGGTGGTTGGGCAGTTCTTC
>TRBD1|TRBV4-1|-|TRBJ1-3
CASSQDATGTGNTIYF
TGCGCCAGCAGCCAAGATGCGACAGGGACTGGAAACACCATATATTTT
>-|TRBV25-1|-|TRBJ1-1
CASSAPAVPEAFF
TGTGCCAGCAGTGCCCCCGCGGTACCTGAAGCTTTCTTT
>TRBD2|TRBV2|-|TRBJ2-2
CASSTSGAGELFF
TGTGCCAGCAGTACTAGCGGGGCCGGGGAGCTGTTTTTT
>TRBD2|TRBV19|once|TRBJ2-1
CASTPQLLAGRGEQFF
TGTGCCAGTACCCCCCAATTACTAGCGGGACGAGGTGAGCAGTTCTTC
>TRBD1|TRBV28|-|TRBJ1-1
CASSSGGRTEAFF
TGTGCCAGCAGCTCAGGGGGACGGACTGAAGCTTTCTTT
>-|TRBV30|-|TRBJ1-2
CAWSVRAGRLGYGYTF
TGTGCCTGGAGTGTACGGGCAGGGAGGTTAGGGTATGGCTACACCTTC
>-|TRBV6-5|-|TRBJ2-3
CASTQFQGGLDTQYF
TGTGCCAGCACCCAATTCCAGGGAGGATTGGATACGCAGTATTTT
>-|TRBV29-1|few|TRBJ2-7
CSVRVGDEQYF
TGCAGCGTCAGGGTAGGAGACGAGCAGTACTTC
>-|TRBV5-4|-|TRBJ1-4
CASSAANEKLFF
TGTGCCAGCAGCGCCGCGAATGAAAAACTGTTTTTT
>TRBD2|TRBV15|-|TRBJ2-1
CATSRGPWAGLAGGPVNEQFF
TGTGCCACCAGCAGAGGCCCGTGGGCGGGACTAGCGGGAGGGCCGGTCAATGAGCAGTTCTTC
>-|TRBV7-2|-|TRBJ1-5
CASSPVGGNSNQPQHF
TGTGCCAGCAGCCCCGTGGGCGGGAATAGCAATCAGCCCCAGCATTTT
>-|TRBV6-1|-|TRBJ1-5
CASSEDGGGYQPQHF
TGTGCCAGCAGTGAAGATGGGGGGGGTTACCAGCCCCAGCATTTT
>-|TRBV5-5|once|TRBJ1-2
CASSLDSGRYGYTF
TGTGCCAGCAGCTTGGACAGTGGAAGGTATGGCTACACCTTC
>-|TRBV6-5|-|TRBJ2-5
CASTGQNQETQYF
TGTGCCAGCACGGGACAAAACCAAGAGACCCAGTACTTC
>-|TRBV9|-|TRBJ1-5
CASSVDYSQPQHF
TGTGCCAGCAGCGTAGATTATAGTCAGCCCCAGCATTTT
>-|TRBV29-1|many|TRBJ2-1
CSVEGGVGGLKQFF
TGCAGCGTTGAAGGTGGTGTGGGAGGCCTCAAGCAGTTCTTC
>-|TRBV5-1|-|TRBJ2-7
CASSLRQGYEQYF
TGCGCCAGCAGCTTGCGCCAGGGATACGAGCAGTACTTC
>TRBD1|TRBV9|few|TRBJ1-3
CASSGDRGNTIYF
TGTGCCAGCAGCGGCGACAGGGGGAACACCATATATTTT
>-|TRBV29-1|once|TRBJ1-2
CSVGRSNYGYTF
TGCAGCGTTGGCAGGTCTAACTATGGCTACACCTTC
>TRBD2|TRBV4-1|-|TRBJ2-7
CASSRTRTSGYEQYF
TGCGCCAGCAGCCGGACTAGGACTAGCGGCTACGAGCAGTACTTC
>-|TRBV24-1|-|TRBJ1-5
CATRDGGSNQPQHF
TGTGCCACCCGAGACGGGGGATCCAATCAGCCCCAGCATTTT
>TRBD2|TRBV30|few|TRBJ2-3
CAWRGLASTDTQYF
TGTGCCTGGAGAGGACTAGCGAGCACAGATACGCAGTATTTT
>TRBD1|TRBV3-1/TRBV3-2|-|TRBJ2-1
CASSQDRGRLNNEQFF
TGTGCCAGCAGCCAAGATAGGGGGCGGTTAAACAATGAGCAGTTCTTC